This is a list of T cell receptor beta chains from one sample in a study of blood T cell repertoires in COVID-19. The method was immunoSEQ multiplex PCR; TCRdb's version includes in-frame clones alone and lacks a portion of them. The sample includes some 210,000 clones, about 86% of them seen just once. Source material: PBMCs or T cells enriched from blood (not recorded which). The receptors were sampled from a woman aged 50 to 65 with acute COVID-19. CDR3s leave out the opening cysteine and the closing phenylalanine or tryptophan.

j_call cdr3_length v_call cdr3_aa
TRBJ2-7 12 TRBV11-3 ASSLGTSSHEQY
TRBJ1-1 11 TRBV5-1 ASSPRQGTEAF
TRBJ2-7 11 TRBV19 ASSTTGPYEQY
TRBJ1-1 11 TRBV12-3/TRBV12-4 ASTFAGDTEAF
TRBJ2-5 12 TRBV28 ASSASGQQETQY
TRBJ1-5 13 TRBV28 ASSPLGQNNQPQH
TRBJ1-1 13 TRBV10-3 AISESDRINTEAF
TRBJ2-3 13 TRBV27 ASSKGGRHPDTQY
TRBJ1-5 14 TRBV21-1 ASSRYSCWSNQPQH
TRBJ2-1 13 TRBV28 ASSSPGTGNNEQF
TRBJ2-3 13 TRBV4-2 ASSQDIAGADTQY
TRBJ2-3 14 TRBV20-1 SASVASGRGVDTQY
TRBJ1-1 9 TRBV21-1 ASSPVGRGN
TRBJ2-5 12 TRBV10-3 AISGGTGKETQY
TRBJ1-5 15 TRBV28 ASSFLGAGGRGQPQH
TRBJ1-1 14 TRBV6-2/TRBV6-3 ASSTIRGPGNTEAF
TRBJ2-1 14 TRBV5-1 ASSGPLLADYNEQF
TRBJ1-1 12 TRBV3-1/TRBV3-2 ASSQFQGAGEAF
TRBJ2-1 11 TRBV6-2/TRBV6-3 ASSRQGRFEQF
TRBJ1-4 13 TRBV18 ASSPKQATNEKLF
TRBJ1-3 12 TRBV4-1 ASSHAGTGNTIY
TRBJ2-7 11 TRBV12-3/TRBV12-4 ASSSLRQGEQY
TRBJ1-6 15 TRBV30 AWSPHRVQGENSPLH